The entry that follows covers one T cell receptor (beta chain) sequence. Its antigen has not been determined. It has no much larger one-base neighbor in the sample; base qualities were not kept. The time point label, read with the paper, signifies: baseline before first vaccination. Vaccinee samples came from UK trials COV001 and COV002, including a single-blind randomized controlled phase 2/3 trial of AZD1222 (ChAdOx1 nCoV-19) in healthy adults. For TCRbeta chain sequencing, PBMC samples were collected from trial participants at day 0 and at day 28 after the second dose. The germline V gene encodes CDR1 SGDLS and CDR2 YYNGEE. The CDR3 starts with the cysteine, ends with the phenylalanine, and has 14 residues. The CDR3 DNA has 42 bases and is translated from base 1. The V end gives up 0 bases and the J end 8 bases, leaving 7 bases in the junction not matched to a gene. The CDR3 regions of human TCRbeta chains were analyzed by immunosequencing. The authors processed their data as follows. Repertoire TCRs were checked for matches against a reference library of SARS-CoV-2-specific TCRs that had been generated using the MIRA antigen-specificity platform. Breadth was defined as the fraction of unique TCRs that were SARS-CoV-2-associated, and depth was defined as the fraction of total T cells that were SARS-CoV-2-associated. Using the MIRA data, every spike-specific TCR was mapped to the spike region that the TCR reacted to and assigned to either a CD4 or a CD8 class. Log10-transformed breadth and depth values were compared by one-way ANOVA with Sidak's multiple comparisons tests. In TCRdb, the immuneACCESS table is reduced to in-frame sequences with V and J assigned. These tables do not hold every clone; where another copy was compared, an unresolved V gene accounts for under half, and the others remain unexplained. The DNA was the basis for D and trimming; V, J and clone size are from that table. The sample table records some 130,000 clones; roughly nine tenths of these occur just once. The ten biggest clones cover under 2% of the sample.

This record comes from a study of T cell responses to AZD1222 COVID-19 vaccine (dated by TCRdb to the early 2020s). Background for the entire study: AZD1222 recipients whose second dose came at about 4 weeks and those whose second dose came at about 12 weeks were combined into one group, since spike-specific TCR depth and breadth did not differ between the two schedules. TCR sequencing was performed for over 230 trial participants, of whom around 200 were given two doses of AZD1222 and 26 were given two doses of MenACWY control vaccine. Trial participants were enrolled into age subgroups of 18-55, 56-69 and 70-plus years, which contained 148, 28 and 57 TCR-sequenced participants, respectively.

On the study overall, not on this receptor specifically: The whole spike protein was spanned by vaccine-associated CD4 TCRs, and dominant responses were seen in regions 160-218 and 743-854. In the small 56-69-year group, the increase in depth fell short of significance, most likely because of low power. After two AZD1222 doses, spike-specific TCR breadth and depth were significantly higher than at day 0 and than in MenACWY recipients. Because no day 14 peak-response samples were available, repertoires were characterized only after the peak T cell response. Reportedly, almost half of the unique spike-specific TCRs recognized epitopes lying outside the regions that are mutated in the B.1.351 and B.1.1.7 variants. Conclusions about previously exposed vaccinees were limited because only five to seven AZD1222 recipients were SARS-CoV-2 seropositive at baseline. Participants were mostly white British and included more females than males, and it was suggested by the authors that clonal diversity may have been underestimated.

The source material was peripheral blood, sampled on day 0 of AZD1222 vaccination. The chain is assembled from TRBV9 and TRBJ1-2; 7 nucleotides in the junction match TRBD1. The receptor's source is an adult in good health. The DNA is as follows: TGTGCCAGCAGCGTAGATAACAGGGGAGGCGGCTACACCTTC. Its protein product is CASSVDNRGGGYTF.